A selection of T cell receptor beta chains follows, all from one sample in a study of PD-L1 blockade in urothelial cancer. Assay used: immunoSEQ multiplex PCR; TCRdb lists only in-frame clones, some missing. The top ten clones hold approximately 2.4% of a sample with approximately 100,000 clones, approximately 86% of them seen once. Here the sequenced sample was PBMCs, taken around atezolizumab (anti-PD-L1) treatment. These TCRs come from a man aged 50-59 years with urothelial cancer. The CDR3 runs from the conserved cysteine through the conserved F or W. The order of the fields is clone size, J gene, D gene, V gene, CDR3 protein, CDR3 DNA. The D gene is left open where the match is weak. Clone size appears in some rows only: once, few, many, or a class for an expanded clone.

abundance: -; j_gene: TRBJ1-6; d_gene: TRBD1; v_gene: TRBV27; CDR3aa: CASSQTGAYNSPLHF; CDR3nt: TGTGCCAGCAGTCAGACAGGGGCCTATAATTCACCCCTCCACTTT
abundance: -; j_gene: TRBJ2-7; d_gene: -; v_gene: TRBV12-1; CDR3aa: CASSSRDRAHEQYF; CDR3nt: TGTGCCAGCAGTTCCAGGGACAGGGCCCACGAGCAGTACTTC
abundance: -; j_gene: TRBJ2-5; d_gene: TRBD1; v_gene: TRBV4-1; CDR3aa: CASSQFTGEMTQYF; CDR3nt: TGCGCCAGCAGCCAATTCACAGGGGAAATGACCCAGTACTTC
abundance: once; j_gene: TRBJ1-1; d_gene: -; v_gene: TRBV14; CDR3aa: CASSLPAGASNTEAFF; CDR3nt: TGTGCCAGCAGCCTTCCCGCAGGGGCTTCGAACACTGAAGCTTTCTTT
abundance: -; j_gene: TRBJ2-2; d_gene: -; v_gene: TRBV7-9; CDR3aa: CASSFPLSGGELFF; CDR3nt: TGTGCCAGCAGCTTCCCCTTAAGCGGCGGGGAGCTGTTTTTT
abundance: few; j_gene: TRBJ2-7; d_gene: TRBD1; v_gene: TRBV28; CDR3aa: CASRGQGDYEQYF; CDR3nt: TGTGCCAGCAGGGGACAGGGGGACTACGAGCAGTACTTC
abundance: -; j_gene: TRBJ1-1; d_gene: -; v_gene: TRBV5-6; CDR3aa: CASSLAGRMNTEAFF; CDR3nt: TGTGCCAGCAGCTTGGCTGGCAGAATGAACACTGAAGCTTTCTTT
abundance: -; j_gene: TRBJ1-1; d_gene: -; v_gene: TRBV11-2; CDR3aa: CASLNSMNTEAFF; CDR3nt: TGTGCCAGCTTGAACAGCATGAACACTGAAGCTTTCTTT
abundance: -; j_gene: TRBJ1-1; d_gene: -; v_gene: TRBV19; CDR3aa: CASSIGSEAFF; CDR3nt: TGTGCCAGTAGTATAGGTTCGGAAGCTTTCTTT
abundance: -; j_gene: TRBJ2-1; d_gene: TRBD1; v_gene: TRBV7-3; CDR3aa: CASSLSVGTGPYNEQFF; CDR3nt: TGTGCCAGCAGCTTATCAGTGGGGACAGGACCTTACAATGAGCAGTTCTTC
abundance: -; j_gene: TRBJ1-1; d_gene: -; v_gene: TRBV7-2; CDR3aa: CASSPGLNTEAFF; CDR3nt: TGTGCCAGCAGCCCAGGGCTGAACACTGAAGCTTTCTTT
abundance: -; j_gene: TRBJ1-5; d_gene: -; v_gene: TRBV6-1; CDR3aa: CASSARGSSNQPQHF; CDR3nt: TGTGCCAGCAGTGCCCGGGGATCGAGCAATCAGCCCCAGCATTTT
abundance: -; j_gene: TRBJ2-3; d_gene: -; v_gene: TRBV15; CDR3aa: CATSRARVASTDTQYF; CDR3nt: TGTGCCACCAGCAGAGCGAGGGTCGCTAGCACAGATACGCAGTATTTT
abundance: -; j_gene: TRBJ2-7; d_gene: TRBD2; v_gene: TRBV2; CDR3aa: CASGGGGLPSYEQYF; CDR3nt: TGTGCCAGCGGTGGGGGGGGACTACCTTCCTACGAGCAGTACTTC
abundance: -; j_gene: TRBJ1-5; d_gene: -; v_gene: TRBV18; CDR3aa: CASSPPGLQPQHF; CDR3nt: TGTGCCAGCTCACCACCGGGCTTGCAGCCCCAGCATTTT
abundance: -; j_gene: TRBJ2-1; d_gene: -; v_gene: TRBV5-4; CDR3aa: CASSSPLSGAYNEQFF; CDR3nt: TGTGCCAGCAGCTCCCCCTTAAGCGGAGCCTACAATGAGCAGTTCTTC
abundance: -; j_gene: TRBJ1-1; d_gene: TRBD1; v_gene: TRBV27; CDR3aa: CASRGWGQMNTEAFF; CDR3nt: TGTGCCAGCAGGGGGTGGGGACAGATGAACACTGAAGCTTTCTTT
abundance: -; j_gene: TRBJ2-3; d_gene: TRBD2; v_gene: TRBV28; CDR3aa: CAVKASGRALDTQYF; CDR3nt: TGTGCCGTCAAGGCTAGCGGGAGGGCCTTAGATACGCAGTATTTT
abundance: -; j_gene: TRBJ1-1; d_gene: -; v_gene: TRBV15; CDR3aa: CATSSIGGTEAFF; CDR3nt: TGTGCCACCAGCTCCATCGGGGGCACTGAAGCTTTCTTT
abundance: once; j_gene: TRBJ2-3; d_gene: TRBD1; v_gene: TRBV28; CDR3aa: CASRTGVVDTQYF; CDR3nt: TGTGCCAGCCGGACAGGGGTGGTAGATACGCAGTATTTT
abundance: -; j_gene: TRBJ2-7; d_gene: TRBD1; v_gene: TRBV19; CDR3aa: CASSNRGAYEQYF; CDR3nt: TGTGCCAGTAGTAACAGGGGGGCCTACGAGCAGTACTTC
abundance: -; j_gene: TRBJ1-3; d_gene: -; v_gene: TRBV5-3; CDR3aa: CARSFISRGSGNTIYF; CDR3nt: TGTGCCAGAAGCTTCATATCTCGGGGATCTGGAAACACCATATATTTT
abundance: -; j_gene: TRBJ2-2; d_gene: -; v_gene: TRBV10-3; CDR3aa: CAISETPTTGLNTGELFF; CDR3nt: TGTGCCATCAGTGAGACCCCAACGACAGGCCTGAACACCGGGGAGCTGTTTTTT
abundance: -; j_gene: TRBJ2-7; d_gene: -; v_gene: TRBV15; CDR3aa: CATSRDPERSSYEQYF; CDR3nt: TGTGCCACCAGCAGAGATCCGGAGAGGAGCTCCTACGAGCAGTACTTC
abundance: -; j_gene: TRBJ2-1; d_gene: TRBD2; v_gene: TRBV5-1; CDR3aa: CASSLAGLAGAPGEQFF; CDR3nt: TGCGCCAGCAGCTTGGCGGGACTAGCGGGAGCGCCGGGTGAGCAGTTCTTC
abundance: -; j_gene: TRBJ2-3; d_gene: -; v_gene: TRBV28; CDR3aa: CAIGNPSGSTDTQYF; CDR3nt: TGTGCCATCGGCAACCCGAGCGGGAGCACAGATACGCAGTATTTT
abundance: -; j_gene: TRBJ1-2; d_gene: TRBD1; v_gene: TRBV28; CDR3aa: CASRTGVFYGYTF; CDR3nt: TGTGCCAGTCGGACAGGGGTTTTCTATGGCTACACCTTC
abundance: few; j_gene: TRBJ1-6; d_gene: -; v_gene: TRBV6-1; CDR3aa: CASSDRTIENSPLHF; CDR3nt: TGTGCCAGCAGTGACCGGACTATTGAGAACTCACCCCTCCACTTT
abundance: -; j_gene: TRBJ2-7; d_gene: TRBD1; v_gene: TRBV5-1; CDR3aa: CASTLGQDYEQYF; CDR3nt: TGCGCCAGCACCTTAGGACAGGACTACGAGCAGTACTTC
abundance: -; j_gene: TRBJ1-6; d_gene: -; v_gene: TRBV6-1; CDR3aa: CASSSLQGNSPLHF; CDR3nt: TGTGCCAGCAGTTCACTTCAGGGGAATTCACCCCTCCACTTT
abundance: -; j_gene: TRBJ2-5; d_gene: TRBD2; v_gene: TRBV7-2; CDR3aa: CASSSTILGLAGGETQYF; CDR3nt: TGTGCCAGCAGCTCAACGATCCTCGGACTAGCGGGAGGAGAGACCCAGTACTTC
abundance: many; j_gene: TRBJ2-7; d_gene: TRBD2; v_gene: TRBV19; CDR3aa: CASSILSGGEQYF; CDR3nt: TGTGCCAGTAGTATATTAAGCGGGGGCGAGCAGTACTTC
abundance: -; j_gene: TRBJ2-5; d_gene: TRBD2; v_gene: TRBV30; CDR3aa: CAWSKGLARETQYF; CDR3nt: TGTGCCTGGAGCAAGGGACTAGCGCGAGAGACCCAGTACTTC
abundance: -; j_gene: TRBJ2-3; d_gene: -; v_gene: TRBV28; CDR3aa: CASSLGVSRNTDTQYF; CDR3nt: TGTGCCAGCAGTTTAGGTGTGTCGCGGAACACAGATACGCAGTATTTT
abundance: -; j_gene: TRBJ2-7; d_gene: -; v_gene: TRBV18; CDR3aa: CASSPSRGYEQYF; CDR3nt: TGTGCCAGCTCACCATCACGGGGCTACGAGCAGTACTTC
abundance: -; j_gene: TRBJ1-2; d_gene: -; v_gene: TRBV30; CDR3aa: CAWKPQGFSGYTF; CDR3nt: TGTGCCTGGAAACCACAGGGTTTTTCTGGCTACACCTTC
abundance: once; j_gene: TRBJ2-1; d_gene: TRBD2; v_gene: TRBV14; CDR3aa: CASSQDVLAGVDEQFF; CDR3nt: TGTGCCAGCAGCCAAGATGTCCTAGCGGGAGTTGATGAGCAGTTCTTC
abundance: -; j_gene: TRBJ1-1; d_gene: -; v_gene: TRBV5-1; CDR3aa: CASSLGSTREAFF; CDR3nt: TGCGCCAGCAGCTTAGGCTCCACGCGGGAAGCTTTCTTT
abundance: -; j_gene: TRBJ2-7; d_gene: -; v_gene: TRBV4-2; CDR3aa: CASSRGDSLGFEQYF; CDR3nt: TGTGCCAGCAGCCGGGGGGACAGCCTCGGGTTCGAGCAGTACTTC
abundance: -; j_gene: TRBJ2-7; d_gene: -; v_gene: TRBV11-2; CDR3aa: CASSLELVSEQYF; CDR3nt: TGTGCCAGCAGCTTAGAGCTAGTATCCGAGCAGTACTTC
abundance: -; j_gene: TRBJ2-2; d_gene: TRBD1; v_gene: TRBV7-2; CDR3aa: CASSHRGHNTGELFF; CDR3nt: TGTGCCAGCAGCCACAGGGGGCATAACACCGGGGAGCTGTTTTTT
abundance: -; j_gene: TRBJ1-1; d_gene: -; v_gene: TRBV5-1; CDR3aa: CASRQLLNTEAFF; CDR3nt: TGCGCCAGCAGGCAACTGCTGAACACTGAAGCTTTCTTT
abundance: few; j_gene: TRBJ1-2; d_gene: TRBD1; v_gene: TRBV19; CDR3aa: CAIGTGAFYTF; CDR3nt: TGTGCCATCGGGACAGGGGCTTTCTACACCTTC
abundance: -; j_gene: TRBJ2-2; d_gene: TRBD1; v_gene: TRBV6-6; CDR3aa: CASRTGGGNTGELFF; CDR3nt: TGTGCCAGCAGAACAGGGGGCGGGAACACCGGGGAGCTGTTTTTT
abundance: -; j_gene: TRBJ2-7; d_gene: TRBD2; v_gene: TRBV6-6; CDR3aa: CASSSDQGLAGYEQYF; CDR3nt: TGTGCCAGCAGTTCCGACCAGGGACTAGCGGGTTACGAGCAGTACTTC
abundance: -; j_gene: TRBJ2-1; d_gene: -; v_gene: TRBV27; CDR3aa: CASSSRLALAVFF; CDR3nt: TGTGCCAGCAGTTCGAGACTCGCCCTCGCGGTGTTCTTC
abundance: -; j_gene: TRBJ1-5; d_gene: -; v_gene: TRBV2; CDR3aa: CASSEGSWGGQPQHF; CDR3nt: TGTGCCAGCAGTGAAGGATCCTGGGGAGGGCAGCCCCAGCATTTT
abundance: -; j_gene: TRBJ2-2; d_gene: -; v_gene: TRBV30; CDR3aa: CAWNKPAGSGELFF; CDR3nt: TGTGCCTGGAACAAACCCGCGGGGTCCGGGGAGCTGTTTTTT
abundance: -; j_gene: TRBJ1-1; d_gene: -; v_gene: TRBV6-5; CDR3aa: CASSYSGEVNTEAFF; CDR3nt: TGTGCCAGCAGTTACTCGGGGGAGGTGAACACTGAAGCTTTCTTT
abundance: few; j_gene: TRBJ1-6; d_gene: TRBD1; v_gene: TRBV13; CDR3aa: CASSYRGLYGSYNSPLHF; CDR3nt: TGTGCCAGCAGTTACAGGGGGCTTTATGGCTCCTATAATTCACCCCTCCACTTT
abundance: -; j_gene: TRBJ1-1; d_gene: -; v_gene: TRBV14; CDR3aa: CASSRELQGTEAFF; CDR3nt: TGTGCCAGCAGCCGAGAGCTACAGGGCACTGAAGCTTTCTTT
abundance: -; j_gene: TRBJ1-5; d_gene: -; v_gene: TRBV28; CDR3aa: CASTNFRTADNQPQHF; CDR3nt: TGTGCCAGCACCAATTTCAGGACAGCCGACAATCAGCCCCAGCATTTT